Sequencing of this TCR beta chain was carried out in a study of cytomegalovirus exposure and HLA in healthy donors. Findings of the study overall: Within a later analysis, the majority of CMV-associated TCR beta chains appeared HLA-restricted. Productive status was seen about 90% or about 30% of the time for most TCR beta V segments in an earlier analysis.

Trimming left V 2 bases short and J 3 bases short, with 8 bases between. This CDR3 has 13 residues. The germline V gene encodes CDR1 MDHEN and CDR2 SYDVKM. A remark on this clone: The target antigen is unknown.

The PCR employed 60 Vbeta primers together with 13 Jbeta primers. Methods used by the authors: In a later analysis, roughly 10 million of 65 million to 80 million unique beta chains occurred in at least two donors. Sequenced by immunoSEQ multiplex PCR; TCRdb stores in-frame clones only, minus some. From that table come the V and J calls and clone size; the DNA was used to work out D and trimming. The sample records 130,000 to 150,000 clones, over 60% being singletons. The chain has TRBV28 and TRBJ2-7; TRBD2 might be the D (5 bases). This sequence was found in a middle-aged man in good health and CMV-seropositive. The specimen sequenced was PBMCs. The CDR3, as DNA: TGTGCCAGCAGTTTAAAGGGAGTCTACGAGCAGTACTTC. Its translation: CASSLKGVYEQYF.